The 8 T cell receptor beta chains below were found in one sample sequenced in a study of blood T cell repertoires in COVID-19. TCRdb's copy holds only in-frame clones and misses some; the assay was immunoSEQ multiplex PCR. The table records roughly 330,000 clones, around 84% of them present only once. The sequenced sample consisted of PBMCs or T cells enriched from blood (not recorded which). These receptors were obtained from a woman in her late teens or twenties who had recovered from COVID-19.

This sequence joins TRBV4-1 and TRBJ2-3; D perhaps matches TRBD1 (6 bases). Trimming left V 2 bases short and J 5 bases short, with 17 bases between. The germline V gene encodes CDR1 MGHRA and CDR2 YSYEKL. This CDR3 has 16 amino acids. For the CDR3, the DNA is TGCGCCAGCAGCCAATCAGGGGCAGGCGCGCGAGATACGCAGTATTTT. Amino acid sequence: CASSQSGAGARDTQYF.

The chain joins TRBV5-1 to TRBJ2-7, with TRBD1 matching 9 bases. CDR1 is SGHRS and CDR2 is YFSETQ in the germline V gene. This CDR3 spans 15 amino acids. With V trimmed by 1 base and J by 0 bases, 2 bases remained unmatched. In nucleotides, the CDR3 is TGCGCCAGCAGCTTGACGGGACAGGGCTCCTACGAGCAGTACTTC. Its translation is CASSLTGQGSYEQYF.

The rearrangement links TRBV4-1 to TRBJ1-3; TRBD1 is a possible D gene (6 bases). The CDR3 has 16 amino acids. The V and J ends lost 4 bases and 2 bases respectively, with 15 bases between them. Germline loops: CDR1 MGHRA, CDR2 YSYEKL. CDR3: CASSRRTEDPGNTIYF. CDR3 DNA sequence: TGCGCCAGCAGCCGACGGACAGAGGATCCTGGAAACACCATATATTTT.

This clone has just one count. The V call is TRBV30, the J call TRBJ1-5, with no clear D. The V gene lost 1 base and the J gene lost 0 bases, with 10 bases spanning the gap. Germline V lookup: CDR1 GTSNPN, CDR2 SVGIG (reference sequence). The length of the CDR3 is 15 residues. The CDR3 DNA sequence: TGTGCCTGGAGTGACGTTAGCGGTAGCAATCAGCCCCAGCATTTT. The encoded protein is CAWSDVSGSNQPQHF.

V usage is TRBV11-2 and J usage is TRBJ1-1; possible D gene TRBD1, 5 bases. Trimming removed 6 bases from V and 4 bases from J, with 15 bases in between. This CDR3 contains 14 residues. Germline CDR1 is SGHAT and CDR2 is FQNNGV. The CDR3, as DNA: TGTGCCAGCAGGGACACAGGAGGGCCCACTGAAGCTTTCTTT. Translating it yields CASRDTGGPTEAFF.

The V and J genes are TRBV28 and TRBJ2-7, with D hard to call. The length of the CDR3 is 14 residues. Germline CDR1 MDHEN, CDR2 SYDVKM. Trimming pared 3 bases from V and 2 bases from J, leaving 11 bases between. CDR3 in amino acids: CASSLFSSPYEQYF. The CDR3 nucleotides are TGTGCCAGCAGTTTGTTCTCGTCTCCCTACGAGCAGTACTTC. The full variable domain, in which reference TRBV28 and TRBJ2-7 provide the parts outside the CDR3, is DVKVTQSSRYLVKRTGEKVFLECVQDMDHENMFWYRQDPGLGLRLIYFSYDVKMKEKGDIPEGYSVSREKKERFSLILESASTNQTSMYLCASSLFSSPYEQYFGPGTRLTVT.

The CDR3 coding sequence is TGCGCCAGCAGTGCCGGGACAGCAACTAATGAAAAACTGTTTTTT. Its protein is CASSAGTATNEKLFF. The V call is TRBV10-1, the J call TRBJ1-4, with 7 positions matching TRBD1. CDR1 is WNHNN and CDR2 is SYGVQD in the germline V gene (reference sequence). With 4 bases clipped from V and 0 bases from J, the junction kept 2 bases outside the gene matches. The CDR3 loop spans 15 amino acids.

V and J are TRBV7-9 and TRBJ2-7; unclear D gene. With 5 bases removed from V and 1 base from J, the gap between germline ends came to 9 bases. CDR1 SEHNR and CDR2 FQNEAQ come from the germline V gene (reference sequence). This CDR3 spans 13 amino acids. The CDR3 sequence is CASSVGASYEQYF. Written as DNA, the CDR3 is TGTGCCAGCAGCGTTGGAGCATCCTACGAGCAGTACTTC.